The clone carrying this TCR beta chain was found a few times. Its antigen is unidentified. The sample belongs to a study of T-cell reconstitution after alpha-beta-depleted transplantation in children. Whole-study results and caveats: When one year had passed after transplant, most T-cell counts and diversity came from newly produced T cells. Reportedly, roughly two months post-transplant, alpha-beta T cells arose from several hundred expanded graft clones. It was surviving recipient T cells and thymic progenitors that gave some patients high TCRbeta diversity at day 60.

Library preparation (for TCRbeta) was performed with unique molecular identifiers. TCRdb processed the PCR reads anew with MiXCR; each CDR3 protein has one entry. The table includes about 440,000 distinct CDR3 sequences, 43% detected once. The length of the CDR3 is 14 residues. The V end was cut by 0 bases, the J end by 3 bases, with 9 bases between. Germline assignment: CDR1 MNHEY and CDR2 SMNVEV (reference sequence). The chain carries TRBV27 and TRBJ2-7; D uncertain. The TCR sequence derives from a girl aged 2-10 years with aplastic anemia, due to receive a stem cell transplant. Material: PBMCs, obtained before TCRalphabeta/CD19-depleted stem cell transplant. CDR3 loop: CASSLSHSYYEQYF. As DNA, the CDR3 is TGTGCCAGCAGTTTATCGCACAGTTACTACGAGCAGTACTTC.